The T cell receptor (beta chain) under discussion was sequenced for a study of CD8+CD57+ T cells in acquired aplastic anemia (dated 2018 in TCRdb). For the study in its entirety: On average, sorted CD4+ and CD8+ cells yielded around 3.5 ug of extracted DNA, with a range of roughly 0.17 to 30 ug. Study-wide findings and limitations: Between patients and healthy controls, no significant difference in CD8+ Simpson's diversity was found (P=0.060). Around 27 CD8+ CDR3 sequences were shared between patients and controls but appeared highly expressed in patients and within their immunodominant clones.

TCR beta VDJ combination and CDR3 sequence profiling used genomic DNA as the template. TCR repertoire sequencing was run on an Illumina HiSeq 2000. Per the authors' processing: Repertoire assessment relied on Simpson's diversity index, CDR3 size and DJ length profiles, and TRBV/TRBJ rearrangement plots. The most abundant DNA sequence in the deep sequencing data was taken as the immunodominant clone. CDR3 amino acid sequences were checked for sharing across subjects and were also compared against the VDJdb database and published repertoires. TCRdb itself trimmed the public reads at Q25 with fastp, ran MiXCR and retained productive beta chains. Rows merge per CDR3 protein into single entries with the most common DNA and genes. TCRdb's processing, not the authors', yielded these V and J calls. This sample gives 250,000 to 350,000 distinct CDR3 sequences in total; 55% to 65% of them show up just once. The ten largest clones add up to 8% of the sample.

On this clonotype itself: Which antigen it targets is not known. No base quality values were provided; no much bigger clone lies one nucleotide off.

From the cysteine up to the phenylalanine, the CDR3 has a length of 14 residues. Only the CDR3 portion is preserved as DNA: 42 bases, with reading frame beginning at the first base. Relative to germline, V is 2 bases shorter and J is 8 bases shorter, with 15 bases between their ends. The germline V gene (reference sequence) yields LNHNV for CDR1 and YYDKDF for CDR2. TCR repertoires of sorted CD4+ and CD8+ blood T cells from severe aplastic anemia patients and healthy subjects were deep-sequenced in the study. Ficoll-Paque density gradient centrifugation was used to isolate peripheral blood mononuclear cells. Before DNA extraction, CD4+ and CD8+ T cells were sorted with FACS or magnetic beads.

The sequence came from a human donor with severe aplastic anemia or a healthy control (not recorded which). The sequence joins TRBV15 to TRBJ1-2; the D gene is unclear. The sample taken for sequencing was sorted CD4+, CD8+, or CD8+CD57+ T cells (not recorded which) from PBMCs. The nucleotides are TGTGCCACCAGCAGATATTTTCAGGTTGGCGGCTACACCTTC. Translated, it gives CATSRYFQVGGYTF.